Listed below are T cell receptor beta chains from one sample, sequenced in a study of early T cells in non-severe SARS-CoV-2 infection. TCRdb ran MiXCR on the 5' RACE reads and lists one entry per CDR3 protein. Of 100,000 to 150,000 distinct CDR3 sequences detected, just under 15% appear once; the ten largest clones hold around a fifth. What was sequenced was whole blood. These receptors were collected from an adult who was a healthcare worker with PCR-confirmed SARS-CoV-2 infection or an uninfected control (not recorded which). CDR3s include the opening cysteine and the closing phenylalanine or tryptophan. D genes are given only for firm matches. Rows may omit the clone size; those that give it use once, few, many or a size class.

v_gene: TRBV10-3
j_gene: TRBJ1-1
d_gene: NA
abundance: many
CDR3aa: CAISEAGSEAEAFF
CDR3nt: TGTGCCATCAGTGAGGCAGGGAGCGAGGCTGAAGCTTTCTTT

v_gene: TRBV5-4
j_gene: TRBJ2-1
d_gene: NA
abundance: few
CDR3aa: CASSLGGRPGNEQFF
CDR3nt: TGTGCCAGCAGCTTGGGGGGTCGCCCGGGCAATGAGCAGTTCTTC

v_gene: TRBV29-1
j_gene: TRBJ2-5
d_gene: NA
abundance: few
CDR3aa: CSVEDGAGSQETQYF
CDR3nt: TGCAGCGTTGAAGATGGGGCAGGGAGTCAAGAGACCCAGTACTTC

v_gene: TRBV7-2
j_gene: TRBJ2-1
d_gene: TRBD2
abundance: NA
CDR3aa: CASSFRTRDNEQFF
CDR3nt: TGTGCCAGCAGCTTTAGGACTAGAGACAATGAGCAGTTCTTC

v_gene: TRBV12-3/TRBV12-4
j_gene: TRBJ2-3
d_gene: NA
abundance: many
CDR3aa: CASSTPGGAQYF
CDR3nt: TGTGCCAGCAGTACCCCGGGGGGCGCGCAGTATTTT

v_gene: TRBV19
j_gene: TRBJ2-1
d_gene: TRBD2
abundance: few
CDR3aa: CASSKLAGGPGQFF
CDR3nt: TGTGCCAGTAGTAAACTAGCGGGGGGGCCTGGGCAGTTCTTC

v_gene: TRBV19
j_gene: TRBJ1-6
d_gene: TRBD1
abundance: many
CDR3aa: CASINGQGPGPLHF
CDR3nt: TGTGCCAGTATAAATGGACAGGGGCCTGGACCCCTCCACTTT

v_gene: TRBV29-1
j_gene: TRBJ1-2
d_gene: NA
abundance: few
CDR3aa: CSVVWDGYTF
CDR3nt: TGCAGCGTTGTTTGGGATGGCTACACCTTC

v_gene: TRBV29-1
j_gene: TRBJ2-5
d_gene: NA
abundance: few
CDR3aa: CSGGGYQETQYF
CDR3nt: TGCAGCGGGGGGGGCTACCAAGAGACCCAGTACTTC

v_gene: TRBV30
j_gene: TRBJ1-5
d_gene: NA
abundance: NA
CDR3aa: CAWSQAASNQPQHF
CDR3nt: TGTGCCTGGAGTCAAGCGGCTAGCAATCAGCCCCAGCATTTT

v_gene: TRBV6-6
j_gene: TRBJ1-6
d_gene: NA
abundance: NA
CDR3aa: CASSYLGPSYNSPLHF
CDR3nt: TGTGCCAGCAGTTACTTAGGTCCCTCCTATAATTCACCCCTCCACTTT

v_gene: TRBV12-3/TRBV12-4
j_gene: TRBJ2-7
d_gene: NA
abundance: many
CDR3aa: CASSLGYEQYF
CDR3nt: TGTGCCAGCAGTTTAGGCTACGAGCAGTACTTC

v_gene: TRBV6-1
j_gene: TRBJ2-4
d_gene: NA
abundance: few
CDR3aa: CASSEAEADIQYF
CDR3nt: TGTGCCAGCAGTGAAGCGGAGGCGGACATTCAGTACTTC

v_gene: TRBV4-1
j_gene: TRBJ2-7
d_gene: NA
abundance: NA
CDR3aa: CASSQVHKSYEQYF
CDR3nt: TGCGCCAGCAGCCAAGTTCATAAGAGCTACGAGCAGTACTTC

v_gene: TRBV3-1
j_gene: TRBJ1-6
d_gene: NA
abundance: NA
CDR3aa: CASSQPLLGVDSPLHF
CDR3nt: TGTGCCAGCAGCCAACCCCTTTTGGGGGTTGACTCACCCCTCCACTTT

v_gene: TRBV7-2
j_gene: TRBJ1-1
d_gene: NA
abundance: NA
CDR3aa: CASSLASAGSGTEAFF
CDR3nt: TGTGCCAGCAGCTTAGCGAGCGCAGGGTCGGGAACTGAAGCTTTCTTT

v_gene: TRBV7-2
j_gene: TRBJ1-1
d_gene: NA
abundance: few
CDR3aa: CASSLGIMNTEAFF
CDR3nt: TGTGCCAGCAGCTTAGGCATTATGAACACTGAAGCTTTCTTT

v_gene: TRBV6-1
j_gene: TRBJ2-7
d_gene: NA
abundance: NA
CDR3aa: CASRITGNDEQYF
CDR3nt: TGTGCCAGCAGGATAACAGGGAATGACGAGCAGTACTTC

v_gene: TRBV5-1
j_gene: TRBJ1-6
d_gene: TRBD1
abundance: NA
CDR3aa: CASSLGPGQGLHF
CDR3nt: TGCGCCAGCAGCTTGGGGCCGGGACAGGGGCTCCACTTT

v_gene: TRBV6-1
j_gene: TRBJ2-2
d_gene: TRBD1
abundance: few
CDR3aa: CASSYLWTGSNTGELFF
CDR3nt: TGTGCCAGCAGTTATCTTTGGACAGGGTCGAACACCGGGGAGCTGTTTTTT

v_gene: TRBV9
j_gene: TRBJ1-1
d_gene: NA
abundance: NA
CDR3aa: CASSVDRMTTEAFF
CDR3nt: TGTGCCAGCAGCGTAGATCGGATGACCACTGAAGCTTTCTTT

v_gene: TRBV10-3
j_gene: TRBJ1-5
d_gene: NA
abundance: many
CDR3aa: CAIRQDPLLPQHF
CDR3nt: TGTGCCATCAGGCAGGACCCTCTCTTGCCCCAGCATTTT

v_gene: TRBV19
j_gene: TRBJ2-7
d_gene: NA
abundance: NA
CDR3aa: CASSIMGGPIYEQYF
CDR3nt: TGTGCCAGTAGTATAATGGGGGGGCCAATCTACGAGCAGTACTTC

v_gene: TRBV12-3/TRBV12-4
j_gene: TRBJ2-5
d_gene: NA
abundance: few
CDR3aa: CASSLIQETQYF
CDR3nt: TGTGCCAGCAGTCTTATTCAAGAGACCCAGTACTTC

v_gene: TRBV5-5
j_gene: TRBJ2-3
d_gene: NA
abundance: few
CDR3aa: CASSFTPGGADTQYF
CDR3nt: TGTGCCAGCAGCTTCACACCTGGAGGGGCAGATACGCAGTATTTT

v_gene: TRBV7-8
j_gene: TRBJ1-1
d_gene: NA
abundance: NA
CDR3aa: CASSFVGTEAFF
CDR3nt: TGTGCCAGCAGCTTCGTGGGCACTGAAGCTTTCTTT

v_gene: TRBV10-3
j_gene: TRBJ2-7
d_gene: NA
abundance: NA
CDR3aa: CAISESDYEQYF
CDR3nt: TGTGCCATCAGTGAGTCCGACTACGAGCAGTACTTC

v_gene: TRBV6-1
j_gene: TRBJ2-2
d_gene: TRBD1
abundance: NA
CDR3aa: CASSGQGMDTGELFF
CDR3nt: TGTGCCAGCAGCGGACAGGGGATGGACACCGGGGAGCTGTTTTTT

v_gene: TRBV7-9
j_gene: TRBJ2-1
d_gene: TRBD1
abundance: NA
CDR3aa: CASSLGTARAPFF
CDR3nt: TGTGCCAGCAGCTTGGGGACAGCCCGAGCGCCGTTCTTC

v_gene: TRBV12-5
j_gene: TRBJ2-4
d_gene: NA
abundance: few
CDR3aa: CASGLPQLAIQYF
CDR3nt: TGTGCTAGTGGTTTGCCGCAACTGGCCATTCAGTACTTC

v_gene: TRBV11-2
j_gene: TRBJ1-1
d_gene: NA
abundance: few
CDR3aa: CASTPGSGYGTEAFF
CDR3nt: TGTGCCAGCACCCCCGGGAGCGGGTATGGCACTGAAGCTTTCTTT

v_gene: TRBV4-1
j_gene: TRBJ1-1
d_gene: NA
abundance: NA
CDR3aa: CASSQIGTRAEAFF
CDR3nt: TGCGCCAGCAGCCAGATAGGGACACGGGCTGAAGCTTTCTTT

v_gene: TRBV12-3/TRBV12-4
j_gene: TRBJ1-5
d_gene: TRBD1
abundance: NA
CDR3aa: CASSKQGARQPQHF
CDR3nt: TGTGCCAGCAGTAAACAGGGGGCGCGGCAGCCCCAGCATTTT

v_gene: TRBV12-3/TRBV12-4
j_gene: TRBJ2-3
d_gene: NA
abundance: many
CDR3aa: CASSFRANTDTQYF
CDR3nt: TGTGCCAGCAGTTTTAGAGCCAACACAGATACGCAGTATTTT

v_gene: TRBV6-2/TRBV6-3
j_gene: TRBJ2-5
d_gene: NA
abundance: few
CDR3aa: CASSPWRETQYF
CDR3nt: TGTGCCAGCAGCCCCTGGAGGGAGACCCAGTACTTC